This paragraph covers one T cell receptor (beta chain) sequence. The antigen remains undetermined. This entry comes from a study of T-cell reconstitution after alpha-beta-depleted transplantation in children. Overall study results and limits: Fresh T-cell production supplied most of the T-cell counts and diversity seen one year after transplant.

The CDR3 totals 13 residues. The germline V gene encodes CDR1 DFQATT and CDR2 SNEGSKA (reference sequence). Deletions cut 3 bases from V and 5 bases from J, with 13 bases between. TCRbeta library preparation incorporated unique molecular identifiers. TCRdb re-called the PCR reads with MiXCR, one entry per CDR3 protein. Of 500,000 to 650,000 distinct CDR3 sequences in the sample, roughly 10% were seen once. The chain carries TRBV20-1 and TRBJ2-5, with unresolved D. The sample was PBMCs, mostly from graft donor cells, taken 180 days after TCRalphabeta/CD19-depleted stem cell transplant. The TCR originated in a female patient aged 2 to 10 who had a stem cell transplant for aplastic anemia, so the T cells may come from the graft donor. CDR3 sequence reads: CSASGQNHETQYF. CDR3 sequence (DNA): TGCAGTGCTAGTGGGCAAAATCACGAGACCCAGTACTTC.